Listed here is a single T cell receptor beta chain. This sample was taken from a study of PD-1 blockade in mismatch repair-deficient tumors. Measured with immunoSEQ multiplex PCR; TCRdb has only the in-frame clones, and not every one. Of under 50,000 clones listed, roughly three quarters are singletons. The starting material was peripheral blood, obtained 4 weeks after starting pembrolizumab. This receptor was taken from an adult with mismatch repair-deficient cancer.

CDR3 region: CASSKRTGPVPGELFF. The CDR3 region has the DNA TGTGCCAGCAGCAAACGGACAGGCCCGGTACCCGGGGAGCTGTTTTTT. The chain joins TRBV28 to TRBJ2-2, with 7 bases fitting TRBD1. The germline V gene has CDR1 MDHEN and CDR2 SYDVKM. Losses at the gene ends were 6 bases for V and 6 bases for J; bases not matched to a gene: 13. The CDR3 extends over 16 amino acids.